This T cell receptor beta chain was sequenced for a study of blood T cell repertoires in COVID-19. For the study at large: The United States, Italy and Spain supplied acute and convalescent COVID-19 samples.

Patients in Seattle were enrolled during active infection, then followed longitudinally. Original processing notes: Quantification of nucleated cells was approximated via reference gene primer amplification. Clones were read by immunoSEQ multiplex PCR, and TCRdb kept only the in-frame ones, dropping some. That table is the source of V, J and clone size, and D and trimming were worked out from the DNA. The sample shows about 230,000 clones, under 90% of them seen only once. Germline CDR1 reads GTSNPN; CDR2 reads SVGIG (reference sequence). This CDR3 contains 15 residues. V gave up 0 bases and J gave up 7 bases; unmatched junction bases: 3.

This clonotype originated in a man aged 45-60 years with COVID-19, enrolled during active disease. This rearrangement joins TRBV30 to TRBJ2-1; TRBD2 aligns across 13 bases. The sample taken for sequencing was peripheral blood. CDR3 sequence (DNA): TGTGCCTGGAGTGTACTAGCGGGGGGGCCTAATGAGCAGTTCTTC. This codes for CAWSVLAGGPNEQFF.